These 15 T cell receptor beta chains were sequenced from one sample in a study of blood T cells in healthy people across ages (dated by TCRdb to between 2015 and 2017). The library was built by means of 5' RACE. The reads were generated on an Illumina HiSeq 2500. A second PCR of about 6 to 11 cycles was run with a J-beta primer mix and a sample-barcoded 5' primer. TCRdb trimmed public reads at Q25 via fastp, called clones via MiXCR and kept in-frame beta chains. Rows matching on CDR3 protein sequence are summarized as one entry with the most common DNA and genes. The sample table holds under 850,000 distinct CDR3 sequences, of which 36% were seen once. Of the sample, 10% to 15% falls within the top ten clones. The sequencing input was blood. The receptors originated from a man aged 18 to 29 in good health.

This clonotype appeared many times. This chain connects TRBV12-3 or TRBV12-4 to TRBJ2-7; D gene unclear. The CDR3 totals 14 residues. Trimming shortened V by 6 bases and J by 0 bases, and 12 bases separated the two germline ends. The CDR3 sequence: CASSPGAGSYEQYF. The CDR3 DNA reads as TGTGCCAGCAGCCCCGGTGCTGGCTCCTACGAGCAGTACTTC.

J is TRBJ1-2 and V is TRBV6-7; unclear D gene. TRBV6-7 has ORF status, its function being uncertain. The CDR3 is made up of 13 amino acids. Trimming took 6 bases from V and 11 from J, leaving 19 bases between them. The CDR3 sequence is CASSLRLRPGYTF. CDR3 DNA sequence: TGTGCCAGCAGCCTCAGACTGAGGCCAGGATACACCTTC.

In this sample, this clonotype turned up a few times. The chain has TRBV12-3 or TRBV12-4 and TRBJ1-1; D might be TRBD1 (5 bases). Trimming cost V 2 bases and J 11 bases, with 18 bases left between them. This CDR3 is 14 amino acids long. This CDR3 reads CASSLNRQPRKAFF. CDR3 nucleotide sequence: TGTGCCAGCAGTTTAAATCGACAGCCACGTAAGGCTTTCTTT.

The chain links TRBV4-1 to TRBJ1-2, with D maybe TRBD1 (5 bases). V lost 0 bases, J lost 3 bases, and 11 bases lay in between. Germline CDR1 and CDR2: MGHRA and YSYEKL. CDR3 length: 15 amino acids. The CDR3 loop is CASSQDGREDYGYTF. CDR3 coding DNA: TGCGCCAGCAGCCAAGATGGCAGGGAGGACTATGGCTACACCTTC.

As regards this clonotype: Just one base apart from a much larger clone, this may be a read error. The chain links TRBV20-1 to TRBJ2-7; 8 bases agree with TRBD2. The J segment lost 7 bases and the V segment lost 8 bases, leaving 16 bases of the junction unmatched. The CDR3 extends over 14 amino acids. Germline CDR1 is DFQATT and CDR2 is SNEGSKA (reference sequence). The CDR3 DNA reads as TGCAGTCCTACCGGGGGCGGGGGGTATAATGAGCAGTACTTC. As protein: CSPTGGGGYNEQYF.

This clonotype was seen once. This chain joins TRBV4-1 and TRBJ1-5; D is undetermined. The CDR3 loop spans 17 amino acids. Germline CDR1 is MGHRA and CDR2 is YSYEKL. Trimming stripped 0 bases from V and 3 bases from J, with 15 bases between. The CDR3 is CASSQEFHGEDNQPQHF. CDR3 DNA: TGCGCCAGCAGCCAAGAATTCCACGGCGAGGACAATCAGCCCCAGCATTTT.

The chain links TRBV20-1 to TRBJ1-2; D is unclear. V was trimmed by 0 bases and J by 1 base, leaving 9 bases between them. Germline CDR1 and CDR2: DFQATT and SNEGSKA (reference sequence). This CDR3 contains 14 residues. CDR3 amino acids: CSARDLARNYGYTF. In DNA, the CDR3 is TGCAGTGCTAGAGACCTGGCCCGTAACTATGGCTACACCTTC.

The V and J genes are TRBV29-1 and TRBJ1-1, with no clear D. The CDR3 runs to 13 residues. The V end lost 1 base, the J end lost 3 bases, and 9 bases lay between the germline ends. The germline V gene encodes CDR1 SQVTM and CDR2 ANQGSEA. CDR3 region: CSVEVRPDTEAFF. The CDR3 DNA sequence: TGCAGCGTTGAAGTAAGGCCAGACACTGAAGCTTTCTTT.

This clonotype has a handful of counts. The J gene is TRBJ2-5, the V gene TRBV5-1, with a possible D match to TRBD1 (5 bases). V gave up 0 bases and J gave up 2 bases, with 11 bases separating them. From germline, CDR1 is SGHRS and CDR2 YFSETQ. There are 15 residues in the CDR3. The DNA for the CDR3 is TGCGCCAGCAGCTTGGTCAGGGATCGGCAAGAGACCCAGTACTTC. Translation gives CASSLVRDRQETQYF.

This clonotype was recorded at least ten times. The J gene is TRBJ2-7, the V gene TRBV20-1; D ambiguous. Germline V gene sequence: CDR1 DFQATT, CDR2 SNEGSKA (reference sequence). The length of the CDR3 is 14 residues. Trimming removed 0 bases at V and 4 bases at J, with 13 bases between. For the CDR3, the DNA is TGCAGTGCTAGAGACCCAGCAGGAGATTACGAGCAGTACTTC. It specifies CSARDPAGDYEQYF.

The V gene is TRBV20-1, the J gene TRBJ1-2; 9 bases agree with TRBD1. Per germline, CDR1 DFQATT and CDR2 SNEGSKA (reference sequence). Trimming at V came to 6 bases and at J to 3 bases, leaving 5 bases not matched to a gene. The CDR3 sequence is 13 residues long. The chain's CDR3 is CSARDREDYGYTF. The CDR3 DNA reads as TGCAGTGCCAGGGACAGGGAAGACTATGGCTACACCTTC.

This chain links TRBV15 with TRBJ2-1; D not certain. Between the trimmed V and J ends, which lost 7 bases and 6 bases, there was a span of 22 bases. Germline V gene sequence: CDR1 LNHNV, CDR2 YYDKDF (reference sequence). The CDR3 runs 16 residues. CDR3 amino acids: CATTRDGWASPNEQFF. DNA of the CDR3: TGTGCCACCACCCGAGACGGGTGGGCTAGTCCCAATGAGCAGTTCTTC.

The chain is built from TRBV28 and TRBJ1-4; TRBD1 is a possible D gene (5 bases). The CDR3 covers 17 residues. Germline CDR1 reads MDHEN; CDR2 reads SYDVKM. Trimming took off 0 bases at V and 0 bases at J, with 11 bases between the two ends. The CDR3 bases are TGTGCCAGCAGTTTATGGGGCGGGGCCTCAACTAATGAAAAACTGTTTTTT. Its protein product is CASSLWGGASTNEKLFF.

As regards this clonotype: One end of the junction varies from germline; a read error may be responsible. The chain recombines TRBV5-1 with TRBJ2-6; TRBD1 is a possible D gene (6 bases). Germline values: CDR1 SGHRS, CDR2 YFSETQ. The CDR3 is made up of 16 amino acids. CDR3 nucleotide sequence: TGCGCCGGCAGCCCACAGGGTTTCTCTGGGGCCAACGTCCTGACTTTC. Translation gives CAGSPQGFSGANVLTF.

In its sample, this clonotype was seen a few times. The chain recombines TRBV5-1 with TRBJ1-2; D is unresolved. V dropped 1 base and J dropped 4 bases, with 17 bases sitting between them. CDR1 and CDR2 (germline): SGHRS, YFSETQ. This CDR3 has 16 residues. CDR3 protein: CASSLNSQPQTYGYTF. The CDR3 DNA reads as TGCGCCAGCAGCTTGAATTCGCAGCCCCAAACCTATGGCTACACCTTC.